One sample yielded the 25 T cell receptor beta chains listed below, sequenced in a study of blood T cell repertoires in COVID-19. Sequenced by immunoSEQ multiplex PCR; TCRdb stores in-frame clones only, minus some. Here the sample spans over 250,000 clones, roughly 90% being singletons. Material: PBMCs or T cells enriched from blood (not recorded which). The receptor set was obtained from a man in his 60s who had recovered from COVID-19.

Here the CDR3 DNA reads TGTGCCAGCAGCTCCCCAGGGACAGCCACTGAAGCTTTCTTT. Protein sequence: CASSSPGTATEAFF. V usage is TRBV7-3 and J usage is TRBJ1-1; 7 bases match TRBD1. Germline CDR1 is SGHTA and CDR2 is FQGTGA. Trimming at V came to 4 bases and at J to 4 bases, leaving 6 bases not matched to a gene. The CDR3 spans 14 residues.

This sequence joins TRBV6-2 or TRBV6-3 and TRBJ1-5, with D perhaps matching TRBD1 (6 bases). Trimming stripped 1 base from V and 7 bases from J, with 14 bases between. CDR1 and CDR2 from the germline V gene are MNHEY and SVGEGT. CDR3 length equals 15 residues. CDR3 loop: CASSYYTGKGQPQHF. The CDR3 DNA is TGTGCCAGCAGTTACTATACAGGGAAAGGGCAGCCCCAGCATTTT.

V usage is TRBV16 and J usage is TRBJ1-1, with unresolved D. Trimming took off 1 base at V and 1 base at J, with 7 bases between the two ends. The germline V gene encodes CDR1 KGHSY and CDR2 FQNENV. There are 14 residues in the CDR3. The CDR3 is CASSQWAGNTEAFF. The CDR3 nucleotides read TGTGCCAGCAGCCAATGGGCGGGGAACACTGAAGCTTTCTTT.

The chain recombines TRBV9 with TRBJ1-2; 9 bases match TRBD1. The CDR3 contains 15 residues. Trimming cost V 0 bases and J 2 bases; bases outside gene matches: 2. In germline, CDR1 is SGDLS, CDR2 YYNGEE. The CDR3 sequence is CASSVGTGANYGYTF. The CDR3 DNA sequence: TGTGCCAGCAGCGTAGGGACAGGGGCAAACTATGGCTACACCTTC.

The chain employs TRBV5-1 and TRBJ1-2, with a weak D call TRBD1 (6 bases). CDR1 is SGHRS, CDR2 YFSETQ, per germline. The germline V and J ends were trimmed by 7 bases and 8 bases, with 18 bases remaining between them. The CDR3 length is 13 residues. The CDR3 region has the DNA TGCGCCAGCTATGAGACAGGCCTTGGAGGCTACACCTTC. Its protein product is CASYETGLGGYTF.

This clone was seen once. The CDR3 here is CASSLARERGQRPGNTIYF. For the CDR3, the DNA is TGTGCCAGCAGCTTAGCGAGGGAGAGGGGACAGAGACCTGGAAACACCATATATTTT. V usage is TRBV7-8 and J usage is TRBJ1-3; TRBD1 aligns across 7 bases. Germline CDR1 SGHVS, CDR2 FQNEAQ. This CDR3 has 19 amino acids. The trim removed 0 bases at V and 2 bases at J, leaving 13 bases unmatched. The full variable domain, completed using reference TRBV7-8 and TRBJ1-3, is GAGVSQSPRYKVAKRGQDVALRCDPISGHVSLFWYQQALGQGPEFLTYFQNEAQLDKSGLPSDRFFAERPEGSVSTLKIQRTQQEDSAVYLCASSLARERGQRPGNTIYFGEGSWLTVV.

The chain combines TRBV4-3 with TRBJ2-1; 10 bases align to TRBD1. The CDR3 contains 15 residues. The ends lost 4 bases at V and 5 bases at J; junction bases unmatched: 5. In germline, CDR1 is LGHNA, CDR2 YSLEER. For the CDR3, the DNA is TGCGCCAGCAGCCCCGGGACAGGGGACCACAATGAGCAGTTCTTC. Protein sequence: CASSPGTGDHNEQFF.

This chain links TRBV4-2 with TRBJ1-2; the match to TRBD1 covers 10 bases. This CDR3 is built from 15 residues. V shed 1 base, J shed 4 bases, and the junction held 3 bases outside the gene matches. Germline V lookup: CDR1 LGHNA, CDR2 YNFKEQ. The CDR3 coding sequence is TGTGCCAGCAGCCAAGGACAGGGGGCGGGCTATGGCTACACCTTC. Amino acid sequence: CASSQGQGAGYGYTF.

The rearrangement joins TRBV18 to TRBJ2-1; D uncertain. Per germline, CDR1 KGHSH and CDR2 LQKENI. CDR3 length: 14 amino acids. V dropped 0 bases and J dropped 7 bases, with 10 bases sitting between them. CDR3 nucleotide sequence: TGTGCCAGCTCACCACCCCTACTATATAATGAGCAGTTCTTC. Protein: CASSPPLLYNEQFF. Drawing the rest from reference TRBV18 and TRBJ2-1, the complete variable domain is NAGVMQNPRHLVRRRGQEARLRCSPMKGHSHVYWYRQLPEEGLKFMVYLQKENIIDESGMPKERFSAEFPKEGPSILRIQQVVRGDSAAYFCASSPPLLYNEQFFGPGTRLTVL.

This chain joins TRBV4-3 and TRBJ2-2, with 8 bases lining up with TRBD1. This CDR3 is built from 18 residues. V dropped 0 bases and J dropped 5; count of bases not matched to a gene: 11. Germline assignment: CDR1 LGHNA and CDR2 YSLEER. DNA of the CDR3: TGCGCCAGCAGCCAAGACTGGTCCCAGGGGGCGCTGACCGGGGAGCTGTTTTTT. Translating it yields CASSQDWSQGALTGELFF.

The rearrangement uses TRBV29-1 and TRBJ1-1; D is unclear. This CDR3 contains 11 residues. From germline, CDR1 is SQVTM and CDR2 ANQGSEA. Trimming removed 6 bases from V and 3 bases from J, with 8 bases in between. The CDR3 is CSVVTDTEAFF. CDR3 in DNA: TGCAGCGTAGTTACAGACACTGAAGCTTTCTTT.

This chain connects TRBV2 to TRBJ1-1; weak D call: TRBD1 (5 bases). This CDR3 has 16 amino acids. CDR1 is SNHLY, CDR2 FYNNEI, per germline. Between the trimmed V and J ends, which lost 2 bases and 3 bases, there was a span of 16 bases. The CDR3 DNA follows: TGTGCCAGCAGTGAAAGCGGAGGGTGGGGCGACACTGAAGCTTTCTTT. This translates into CASSESGGWGDTEAFF.

The V call is TRBV2, the J call TRBJ1-2, with 9 positions matching TRBD1. CDR3 length: 18 amino acids. In germline, CDR1 is SNHLY, CDR2 FYNNEI. The V and J ends lost 6 bases and 5 bases, in that order; junction bases with no gene match: 19. CDR3 nucleotide sequence: TGTGCCAGCAGGGAGACTTGGACAGGGGAGTTGGGTGGGTATGGCTACACCTTC. Amino acid sequence: CASRETWTGELGGYGYTF.

J is TRBJ1-6 and V is TRBV4-1; D is ambiguous. The CDR3 spans 14 residues. Germline CDR1 reads MGHRA; CDR2 reads YSYEKL. Deletions cut 0 bases from V and 7 bases from J, with 7 bases between. For the CDR3, the DNA is TGCGCCAGCAGCCAAGATGCAGCGAATTCACCCCTCCACTTT. Its protein product is CASSQDAANSPLHF.

The V call is TRBV5-1, the J call TRBJ2-1, with 9 nucleotides matching TRBD2. The V gene end was trimmed by 4 bases and the J gene end by 4 bases; junction bases not matched to a gene: 6. Germline V gene sequence: CDR1 SGHRS, CDR2 YFSETQ. The CDR3 runs to 15 residues. CDR3 nucleotide sequence: TGCGCCAGCAGCCAACCTAGCGGGATGTACAATGAGCAGTTCTTC. Translated: CASSQPSGMYNEQFF.

V gene TRBV27 combines with J gene TRBJ2-7, with TRBD2 identical over 11 bases. The length of the CDR3 is 14 residues. V gave up 5 bases and J gave up 3 bases; unmatched junction bases: 3. Germline V lookup: CDR1 MNHEY, CDR2 SMNVEV (reference sequence). The CDR3: CASSHTSGGYEQYF. DNA of the CDR3: TGTGCCAGCAGTCACACTAGCGGGGGCTACGAGCAGTACTTC.

This clone was counted a few times. DNA for the CDR3: TGTGCCAGCAGCTTATTAGGGGGCTCCTACGAGCAGTACTTC. Translated, it gives CASSLLGGSYEQYF. The chain links TRBV7-8 to TRBJ2-7, with a tentative D call TRBD1 (6 bases). CDR1 and CDR2 (germline): SGHVS, FQNEAQ. The length of the CDR3 is 14 residues. V was clipped by 2 bases and J by 0 bases, with 8 bases between them.

This rearrangement joins TRBV30 to TRBJ1-2; 10 nucleotides agree with TRBD1. Trimming removed 2 bases from V and 5 bases from J; junction bases left unmatched: 8. CDR3 size: 15 residues. The V gene's germline CDR1 is GTSNPN and CDR2 SVGIG (reference sequence). DNA of the CDR3: TGTGCCTGGAGTTCCAGGGACAGGGGTATGTATGGCTACACCTTC. Amino acid sequence: CAWSSRDRGMYGYTF.

The gene calls are TRBV7-9 and TRBJ1-3, with TRBD1 matching over 10 bases. J gave up 2 bases and V 5 bases, and 6 bases lay outside the gene matches. This CDR3 spans 16 amino acids. The germline gives CDR1 SEHNR, CDR2 FQNEAQ (reference sequence). CDR3 in amino acids: CASSGLGTGAGNTIYF. The CDR3 DNA follows: TGTGCCAGCAGCGGGCTCGGGACAGGGGCTGGAAACACCATATATTTT.

A note on this clone: At the DNA level, this CDR3 is encoded by other sequences in the same sample as well. J is TRBJ2-2 and V is TRBV5-4, with D perhaps matching TRBD2 (6 bases). This CDR3 spans 14 amino acids. The germline V gene has CDR1 SGHNT and CDR2 YYREEE (reference sequence). V was pared by 0 bases and J by 6 bases, with 9 bases between. DNA of the CDR3: TGTGCCAGCAGCTTGGCTGGGGGGTCCGGGGAGCTGTTTTTT. Protein product: CASSLAGGSGELFF.

This chain joins TRBV12-3 or TRBV12-4 and TRBJ1-1; D not resolved. This CDR3 comprises 13 residues. The V and J ends lost 6 bases and 11 bases respectively, with 19 bases between them. As DNA, the CDR3 is TGTGCCAGCAGCCGGTCGGGGTCAAATTTGGCTTTCTTT. It is translated as CASSRSGSNLAFF.

V gene TRBV7-9 combines with J gene TRBJ1-2; TRBD1 aligns across 10 bases. The CDR3 is made up of 16 amino acids. Germline-derived CDR1 and CDR2 are SEHNR and FQNEAQ (reference sequence). The V and J ends lost 4 bases and 7 bases, in that order; junction bases with no gene match: 12. CDR3 sequence: CASSSIRRDRGSGYTF. The DNA of the CDR3 is TGTGCCAGCAGCTCGATCAGGCGGGACAGGGGATCTGGCTACACCTTC.

CDR3 nucleotides: TGTGCCAGCAGCTTGGGGTCCGCGTTGGAGCAGTACTTC. It is translated as CASSLGSALEQYF. The chain combines TRBV5-8 with TRBJ2-7; no reliable D call. The germline gives CDR1 SGHTS, CDR2 YDEGEE. The CDR3 is 13 residues long. V lost 0 bases and J lost 7, with 11 bases in between.

This sequence joins TRBV5-1 and TRBJ1-1; 7 nucleotides match TRBD1. V shed 5 bases, J shed 3 bases, and the junction held 7 bases outside the gene matches. Germline loops: CDR1 SGHRS, CDR2 YFSETQ. There are 14 residues in the CDR3. Here the CDR3 reads CASREGAGDTEAFF. The CDR3, as DNA: TGCGCCAGCAGGGAGGGGGCCGGGGACACTGAAGCTTTCTTT.

CDR3 residues: CASSFRTGPFTDTQYF. The CDR3 bases are TGTGCCAGCAGCTTTAGGACAGGGCCTTTCACAGATACGCAGTATTTT. The rearrangement uses TRBV7-2 and TRBJ2-3; 8 bases line up with TRBD1. With V trimmed by 3 bases and J by 2 bases, 7 bases remained unmatched. CDR3 size: 16 residues. Germline lookup yields CDR1 SGHTA and CDR2 FQGNSA.